This entry lists 27 T cell receptor beta chains sequenced from one sample in a study of cytomegalovirus exposure and HLA in healthy donors. This PCR relied on a set of 60 Vbeta primers and 13 Jbeta primers. Produced via immunoSEQ multiplex PCR; TCRdb's table is partial and in-frame only. The data show some 190,000 clones, with approximately 77% seen just once and roughly 3.2% held by the top ten. Sequenced: PBMCs. The receptors were sampled from a man aged 35 to 55 in good health and CMV-seropositive.

A single count supports this clone. The chain combines TRBV27 with TRBJ1-5; D perhaps matches TRBD1 (5 bases). The V end was cut by 8 bases, the J end by 0 bases, with 14 bases between. Germline values: CDR1 MNHEY, CDR2 SMNVEV (reference sequence). This CDR3 has 15 residues. This chain's CDR3 is CASGLGGASNQPQHF. CDR3 bases: TGTGCCAGCGGTCTGGGAGGGGCTAGCAATCAGCCCCAGCATTTT.

The chain employs TRBV4-1 and TRBJ1-1; D remains ambiguous. Germline V lookup: CDR1 MGHRA, CDR2 YSYEKL. There are 15 residues in the CDR3. V was trimmed by 4 bases and J by 4 bases, leaving 16 bases between them. The CDR3 DNA reads TGCGCCAGCAGCCGTCGAGGAGGCTTGGGCACTGAAGCTTTCTTT. The encoded protein is CASSRRGGLGTEAFF.

This clone is a singleton in its sample. The chain combines TRBV7-2 with TRBJ1-2, with TRBD1 matching 9 bases. CDR1 and CDR2 (germline): SGHTA, FQGNSA. V was clipped by 5 bases and J by 4 bases; unmatched bases: 14. The length of the CDR3 is 17 residues. The CDR3 nucleotides are TGTGCCAGCAGCCCCGGGAGGGGGGACAGGGTCGTCTATGGCTACACCTTC. It encodes CASSPGRGDRVVYGYTF.

The CDR3 protein is CASNRLAGGPGEQFF. CDR3 in DNA: TGTGCCAGCAACCGACTAGCGGGGGGGCCAGGTGAGCAGTTCTTC. The J gene is TRBJ2-1, the V gene TRBV6-5, with 14 nucleotides matching TRBD2. From germline, CDR1 is MNHEY and CDR2 SVGAGI. Germline trimming cut 7 bases from V and 9 bases from J; bases unmatched to any gene: 8. This CDR3 region has 15 residues.

This rearrangement joins TRBV7-9 to TRBJ2-5, with 11 nucleotides matching TRBD2. V was clipped by 4 bases and J by 4 bases; unmatched bases: 5. CDR1 is SEHNR, CDR2 FQNEAQ, per germline (reference sequence). The CDR3 length is 15 residues. The chain's CDR3 is CASSSGTSGSETQYF. The CDR3 DNA reads as TGTGCCAGCAGCTCCGGGACTAGCGGATCAGAGACCCAGTACTTC.

The chain has TRBV19 and TRBJ1-5; TRBD1 might be the D (6 bases). The V gene's germline CDR1 is LNHDA and CDR2 SQIVND (reference sequence). Trimming took off 7 bases at V and 5 bases at J, with 15 bases between the two ends. This CDR3 is built from 14 residues. The CDR3 DNA is TGTGCCAGTATGTCCCCGGGGGGCTATCAGCCCCAGCATTTT. This gives the protein CASMSPGGYQPQHF.

This clone was seen just once. Written as DNA, the CDR3 is TGTGCCAGCAGGGACAGGATGAACACCGGGGAGCTGTTTTTT. This codes for CASRDRMNTGELFF. The chain links TRBV6-5 to TRBJ2-2; 7 bases map to TRBD1. Germline values: CDR1 MNHEY, CDR2 SVGAGI. The V segment lost 6 bases and the J segment 1 base; nucleotides outside the gene matches: 2. The CDR3 length is 14 residues.

The chain employs TRBV27 and TRBJ1-5; 8 bases line up with TRBD1. Trimming cost V 5 bases and J 11 bases; bases outside gene matches: 8. Germline V gives CDR1 MNHEY, CDR2 SMNVEV (reference sequence). The CDR3 totals 13 residues. CDR3 protein: CASSGDRRLSQHF. As DNA, the CDR3 is TGTGCCAGCAGTGGGGACAGGCGGTTGTCCCAGCATTTT.

V usage is TRBV11-1 and J usage is TRBJ2-5; 9 bases match TRBD2. V lost 5 bases and J lost 5; bases outside the gene matches: 9. This CDR3 has 15 amino acids. The germline V gene has CDR1 SGHAT and CDR2 FQDESV (reference sequence). Written as DNA, the CDR3 is TGTGCCAGCAGCCCGTCGCGGGGGGGCCGGGAGACCCAGTACTTC. Its translation: CASSPSRGGRETQYF.

The genes are TRBV14 and TRBJ2-2; maybe TRBD1 (5 bases). Per the germline V gene, CDR1 is SGHDN and CDR2 is FVKESK. Trimming left V 1 base short and J 6 bases short, with 18 bases between. The CDR3 has 17 residues. This CDR3 reads CASSQVRLQGRAGELFF. The DNA for the CDR3 is TGTGCCAGCAGCCAAGTGCGGCTCCAGGGTCGGGCCGGGGAGCTGTTTTTT.

The chain has TRBV7-9 and TRBJ2-5, with a possible D match to TRBD2 (5 bases). The CDR3 extends over 13 amino acids. Germline assignment: CDR1 SEHNR and CDR2 FQNEAQ (reference sequence). V was shortened by 2 bases and J by 5 bases, with 9 bases between the two germline ends. CDR3 in DNA: TGTGCCAGCAGCTTAATCGGGGTGGAGACCCAGTACTTC. Translating gives CASSLIGVETQYF.

This chain joins TRBV6-5 and TRBJ2-5, with a tentative D call TRBD1 (5 bases). TRBJ2-7 explains the end of the DNA better; the J call may be wrong. Germline loops: CDR1 MNHEY, CDR2 SVGAGI. This CDR3 is built from 16 residues. The CDR3 DNA sequence: TGTGCCAGCAGTTACTCGAATCAGGGTGGATTTTACGAGCAGTACTTC. Residues: CASSYSNQGGFYEQYF.

The chain carries TRBV18 and TRBJ2-2, with D possibly being TRBD1 (5 bases). Trimming pared 2 bases from V and 0 bases from J, leaving 10 bases between. Looked up from germline, CDR1 is KGHSH and CDR2 is LQKENI. This CDR3 contains 16 residues. The CDR3 nucleotides are TGTGCCAGCTCACCAAGAACAGGCGCGAACACCGGGGAGCTGTTTTTT. Amino acids: CASSPRTGANTGELFF.

J is TRBJ2-1 and V is TRBV9; 9 bases line up with TRBD1. This CDR3 comprises 19 residues. Germline lookup yields CDR1 SGDLS and CDR2 YYNGEE. Unmatched junction bases numbered 19, after V lost 3 bases and J lost 6 bases. The CDR3 bases are TGTGCCAGCAGCGAAAGGGGGACAGGGTCCTTTATTAACCTCAATGAGCAGTTCTTC. Translated, it gives CASSERGTGSFINLNEQFF.

CDR3 in amino acids: CASSIGEGGVQYF. The CDR3 DNA reads as TGTGCCAGTAGTATTGGGGAAGGAGGGGTCCAGTACTTC. This rearrangement joins TRBV19 to TRBJ2-5, with a tentative D call TRBD2 (6 bases). Germline V gene lookup returns CDR1 LNHDA and CDR2 SQIVND (reference sequence). The CDR3 loop spans 13 amino acids. The V end lost 3 bases, the J end lost 10 bases, and 15 bases lay between the germline ends.

This clone was observed a few times. The chain couples TRBV5-6 to TRBJ1-6; D not certain. The CDR3 spans 16 residues. Trimming took 3 bases from V and 6 from J, leaving 16 bases between them. Germline V lookup: CDR1 SGHDT, CDR2 YYEEEE. The CDR3, as DNA: TGTGCCAGCAGCTACGGTGAAGGGAGACTTAATTCACCCCTCCACTTT. This encodes CASSYGEGRLNSPLHF.

The CDR3 loop is CASSPSGTGSRLEQYF. As DNA, the CDR3 is TGTGCCAGCTCACCATCGGGGACAGGGTCCCGATTGGAGCAGTACTTC. V usage is TRBV18 and J usage is TRBJ2-7; 9 bases line up with TRBD1. In germline, CDR1 is KGHSH, CDR2 LQKENI. This CDR3 is 16 amino acids long. The V gene end was trimmed by 2 bases and the J gene end by 7 bases; junction bases not matched to a gene: 12. Supplemented by reference TRBV18 and TRBJ2-7, the full variable domain reads NAGVMQNPRHLVRRRGQEARLRCSPMKGHSHVYWYRQLPEEGLKFMVYLQKENIIDESGMPKERFSAEFPKEGPSILRIQQVVRGDSAAYFCASSPSGTGSRLEQYFGPGTRLTVT.

The CDR3 reads CASSDPRQARSPLHF. CDR3 sequence (DNA): TGTGCCAGCAGTGACCCTCGACAGGCCAGATCACCCCTCCACTTT. The chain has TRBV6-4 and TRBJ1-6; D may be TRBD1 (6 bases). Looked up from germline, CDR1 is MRHNA and CDR2 is SNTAGT. This CDR3 spans 15 amino acids. V was shortened by 2 bases and J by 10 bases, with 15 bases between the two germline ends.

This rearrangement joins TRBV7-2 to TRBJ1-3; 8 bases line up with TRBD1. The germline V gene has CDR1 SGHTA and CDR2 FQGNSA. The V gene end was trimmed by 0 bases and the J gene end by 3 bases; junction bases not matched to a gene: 4. CDR3 length equals 16 residues. Here the CDR3 DNA reads TGTGCCAGCAGCTTAGCTCCTACAGGGGGTGGAAACACCATATATTTT. Translation gives CASSLAPTGGGNTIYF.

The gene calls are TRBV7-2 and TRBJ2-7; 11 bases are shared with TRBD1. Germline CDR1 and CDR2: SGHTA and FQGNSA. The CDR3 runs to 17 residues. J lost 2 bases, V lost 2 bases, and 8 bases had no gene match. The CDR3 loop is CASSLPADRGRPYEQYF. CDR3 DNA sequence: TGTGCCAGCAGCTTACCCGCGGACAGGGGGCGCCCCTACGAGCAGTACTTC.

The chain combines TRBV27 with TRBJ2-3; D remains ambiguous. Trimming took 4 bases from V and 3 from J, leaving 17 bases between them. CDR1 and CDR2 (germline): MNHEY, SMNVEV (reference sequence). This CDR3 spans 16 amino acids. The CDR3 is CASSSQLGVRTDTQYF. The CDR3 DNA reads TGTGCCAGCAGTTCCCAGCTAGGAGTGAGGACAGATACGCAGTATTTT.

This clone appeared a single time. The chain combines TRBV6-5 with TRBJ1-2, with a tentative D call TRBD1 (6 bases). Germline V gene lookup returns CDR1 MNHEY and CDR2 SVGAGI. The length of the CDR3 is 13 residues. The ends were cut back, 7 bases at V and 0 bases at J, with 9 bases in the middle. DNA of the CDR3: TGTGCCAGCACCTGGGGGCCTAACTATGGCTACACCTTC. This sequence encodes CASTWGPNYGYTF.

This clone was counted a single time. This sequence joins TRBV6-6 and TRBJ2-7; 7 bases are shared with TRBD2. The germline V gene encodes CDR1 MNHNY and CDR2 SVGAGI (reference sequence). This CDR3 is built from 13 residues. The trim removed 5 bases at V and 3 bases at J, leaving 4 bases unmatched. The CDR3: CASSAGDVYEQYF. The CDR3, as DNA: TGTGCCAGCAGTGCGGGAGACGTCTACGAGCAGTACTTC.

The sample holds one count of this clone. The chain recombines TRBV27 with TRBJ1-2; D is perhaps TRBD1 (6 bases). CDR3 length equals 14 residues. The V gene's germline CDR1 is MNHEY and CDR2 SMNVEV (reference sequence). V lost 5 bases to trimming and J lost 1 base, with 11 bases between them. CDR3 region: CASSPWTDNYGYTF. The CDR3 nucleotides are TGTGCCAGCAGTCCATGGACAGATAACTATGGCTACACCTTC.

This clone was detected once. J is TRBJ1-3 and V is TRBV6-1; TRBD1 might be the D (6 bases). The CDR3 extends over 13 amino acids. The V gene's germline CDR1 is MNHNS and CDR2 SASEGT. Trimming removed 6 bases from V and 0 bases from J, with 6 bases in between. CDR3 loop: CASRGASGNTIYF. In DNA form, the CDR3 reads TGTGCCAGCAGGGGGGCCTCTGGAAACACCATATATTTT.

The chain links TRBV7-2 to TRBJ2-2, with TRBD2 as a possible D gene (6 bases). V lost 0 bases and J 1 base, leaving 9 bases between the germline ends. CDR1 is SGHTA and CDR2 is FQGNSA in the germline V gene. The CDR3 has 16 residues. DNA for the CDR3: TGTGCCAGCAGCTTAGCGTCCGGGGGGAACACCGGGGAGCTGTTTTTT. This translates into CASSLASGGNTGELFF.

The chain carries TRBV7-2 and TRBJ2-4; D perhaps matches TRBD1 (5 bases). Trimming shortened V by 1 base and J by 4 bases, and 5 bases separated the two germline ends. The CDR3 length is 13 residues. CDR1 and CDR2 from the germline V gene are SGHTA and FQGNSA. For the CDR3, the DNA is TGTGCCAGCAGCTTAGGACAGAAAAACATTCAGTACTTC. Its translation is CASSLGQKNIQYF.